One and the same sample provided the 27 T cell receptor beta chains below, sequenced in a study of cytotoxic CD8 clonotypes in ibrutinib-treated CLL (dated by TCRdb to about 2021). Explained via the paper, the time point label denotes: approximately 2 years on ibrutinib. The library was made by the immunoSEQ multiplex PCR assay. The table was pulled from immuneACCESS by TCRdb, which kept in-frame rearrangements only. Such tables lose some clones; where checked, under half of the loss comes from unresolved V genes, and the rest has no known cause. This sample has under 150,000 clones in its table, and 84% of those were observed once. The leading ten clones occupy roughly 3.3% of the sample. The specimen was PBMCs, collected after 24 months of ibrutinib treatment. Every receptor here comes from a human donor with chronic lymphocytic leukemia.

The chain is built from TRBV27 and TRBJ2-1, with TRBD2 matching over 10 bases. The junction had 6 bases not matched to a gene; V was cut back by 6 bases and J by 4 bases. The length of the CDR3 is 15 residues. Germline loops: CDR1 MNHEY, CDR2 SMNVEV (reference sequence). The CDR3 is CASRNSGGAYNEQFF. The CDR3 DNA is TGTGCCAGCAGAAACAGCGGGGGGGCATACAATGAGCAGTTCTTC.

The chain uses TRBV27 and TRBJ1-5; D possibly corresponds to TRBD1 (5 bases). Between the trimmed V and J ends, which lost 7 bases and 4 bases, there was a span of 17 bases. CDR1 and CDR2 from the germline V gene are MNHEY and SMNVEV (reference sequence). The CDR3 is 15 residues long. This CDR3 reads CASKTQPEGNQPQHF. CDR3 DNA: TGTGCCAGCAAAACCCAACCGGAGGGGAATCAGCCCCAGCATTTT.

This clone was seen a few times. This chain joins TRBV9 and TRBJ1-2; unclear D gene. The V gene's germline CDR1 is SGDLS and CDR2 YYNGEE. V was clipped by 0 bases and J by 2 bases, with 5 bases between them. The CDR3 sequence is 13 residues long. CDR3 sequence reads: CASSVDRNYGYTF. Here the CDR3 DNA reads TGTGCCAGCAGCGTAGACAGAAACTATGGCTACACCTTC.

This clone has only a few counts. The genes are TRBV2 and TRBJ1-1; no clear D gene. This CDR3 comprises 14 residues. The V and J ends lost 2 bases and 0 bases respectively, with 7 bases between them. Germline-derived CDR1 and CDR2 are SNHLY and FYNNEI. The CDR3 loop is CASSELQLNTEAFF. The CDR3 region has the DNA TGTGCCAGCAGTGAATTACAGCTGAACACTGAAGCTTTCTTT.

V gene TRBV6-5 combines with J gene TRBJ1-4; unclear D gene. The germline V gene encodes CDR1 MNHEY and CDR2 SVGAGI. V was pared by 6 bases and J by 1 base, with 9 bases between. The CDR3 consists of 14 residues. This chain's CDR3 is CASSPWVTNEKLFF. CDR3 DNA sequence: TGTGCCAGCAGCCCATGGGTAACTAATGAAAAACTGTTTTTT.

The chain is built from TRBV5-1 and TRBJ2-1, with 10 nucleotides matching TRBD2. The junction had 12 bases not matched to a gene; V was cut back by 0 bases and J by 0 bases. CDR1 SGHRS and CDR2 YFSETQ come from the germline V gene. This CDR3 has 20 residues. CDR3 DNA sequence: TGCGCCAGCAGCTTGGTATCTAGCGGGGGACTAAGATTCTCCTACAATGAGCAGTTCTTC. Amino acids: CASSLVSSGGLRFSYNEQFF.

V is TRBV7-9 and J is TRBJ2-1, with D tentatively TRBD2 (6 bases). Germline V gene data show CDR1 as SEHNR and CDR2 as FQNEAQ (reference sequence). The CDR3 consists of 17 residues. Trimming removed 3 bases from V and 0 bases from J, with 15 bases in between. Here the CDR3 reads CASSLGEGGGSYNEQFF. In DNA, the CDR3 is TGTGCCAGCAGCTTGGGTGAGGGAGGAGGCTCCTACAATGAGCAGTTCTTC.

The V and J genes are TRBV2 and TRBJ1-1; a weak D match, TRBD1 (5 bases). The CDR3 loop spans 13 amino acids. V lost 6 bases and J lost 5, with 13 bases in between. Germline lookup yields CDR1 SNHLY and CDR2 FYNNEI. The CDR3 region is CASRETVLTEAFF. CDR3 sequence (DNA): TGTGCCAGCAGGGAGACAGTTTTAACTGAAGCTTTCTTT. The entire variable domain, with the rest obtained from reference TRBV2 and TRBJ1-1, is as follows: EPEVTQTPSHQVTQMGQEVILRCVPISNHLYFYWYRQILGQKVEFLVSFYNNEISEKSEIFDDQFSVERPDGSNFTLKIRSTKLEDSAMYFCASRETVLTEAFFGQGTRLTVV.

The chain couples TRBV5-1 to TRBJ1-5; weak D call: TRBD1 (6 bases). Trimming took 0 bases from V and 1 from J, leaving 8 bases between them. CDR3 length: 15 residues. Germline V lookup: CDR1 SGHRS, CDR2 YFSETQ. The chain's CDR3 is CASSLAGESNQPQHF. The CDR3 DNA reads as TGCGCCAGCAGCTTGGCAGGGGAGAGCAATCAGCCCCAGCATTTT.

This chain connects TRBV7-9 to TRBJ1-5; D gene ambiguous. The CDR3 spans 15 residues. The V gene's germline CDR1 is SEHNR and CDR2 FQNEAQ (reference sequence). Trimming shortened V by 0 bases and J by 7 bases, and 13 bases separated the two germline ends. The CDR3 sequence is CASSLAGGSPQPQHF. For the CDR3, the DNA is TGTGCCAGCAGCTTAGCCGGAGGTTCTCCACAGCCCCAGCATTTT.

CDR3 DNA sequence: TGTGCCAGCAGCTCTGGAGGCCCTAGCTCCTACGAGCAGTACTTC. It is translated as CASSSGGPSSYEQYF. The chain has TRBV7-2 and TRBJ2-7; possibly TRBD2 for D (5 bases). Germline V CDR1 and CDR2: SGHTA, FQGNSA. This CDR3 comprises 15 residues. Trimming cost V 4 bases and J 0 bases, with 13 bases left between them.

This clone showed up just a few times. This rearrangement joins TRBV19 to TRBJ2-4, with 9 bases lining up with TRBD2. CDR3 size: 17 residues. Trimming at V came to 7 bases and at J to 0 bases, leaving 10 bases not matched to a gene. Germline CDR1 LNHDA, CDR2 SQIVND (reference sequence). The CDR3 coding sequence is TGTGCCAGTAAGAGCGGGGGGACTAGATTAGCCAAAAACATTCAGTACTTC. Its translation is CASKSGGTRLAKNIQYF.

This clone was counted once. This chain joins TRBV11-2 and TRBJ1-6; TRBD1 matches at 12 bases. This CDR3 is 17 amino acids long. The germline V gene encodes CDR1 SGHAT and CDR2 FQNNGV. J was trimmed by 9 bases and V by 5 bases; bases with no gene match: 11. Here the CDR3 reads CASSRGIRDRGRSPLHF. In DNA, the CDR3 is TGTGCCAGCAGCAGAGGGATCCGGGACAGGGGGCGTTCACCCCTCCACTTT.

The CDR3 here is CASSVGLKETQYF. The CDR3 DNA sequence: TGTGCCAGCAGCGTAGGCCTTAAAGAGACCCAGTACTTC. V gene TRBV9 combines with J gene TRBJ2-5, with D hard to call. With 0 bases removed from V and 3 bases from J, the gap between germline ends came to 6 bases. CDR1 is SGDLS, CDR2 YYNGEE, per germline. The CDR3 is made up of 13 amino acids.

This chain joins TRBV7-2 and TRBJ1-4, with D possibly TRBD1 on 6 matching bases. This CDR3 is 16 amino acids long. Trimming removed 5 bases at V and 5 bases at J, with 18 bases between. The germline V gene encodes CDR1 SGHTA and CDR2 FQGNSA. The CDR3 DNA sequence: TGTGCCAGCAGCGCACAGGGACGGGGGCTGAATGAAAAACTGTTTTTT. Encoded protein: CASSAQGRGLNEKLFF.

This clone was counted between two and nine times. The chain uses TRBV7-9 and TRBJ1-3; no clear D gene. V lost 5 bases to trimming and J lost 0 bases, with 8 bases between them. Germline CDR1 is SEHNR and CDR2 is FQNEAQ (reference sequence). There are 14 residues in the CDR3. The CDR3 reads CASSAPSSGNTIYF. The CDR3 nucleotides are TGTGCCAGCAGCGCCCCCAGCTCTGGAAACACCATATATTTT.

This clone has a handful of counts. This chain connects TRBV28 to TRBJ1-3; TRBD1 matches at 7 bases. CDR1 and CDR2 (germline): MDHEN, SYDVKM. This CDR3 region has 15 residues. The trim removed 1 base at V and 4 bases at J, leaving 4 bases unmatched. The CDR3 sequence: CASSLLVTGGNTIYF. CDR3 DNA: TGTGCCAGCAGTTTATTGGTGACAGGGGGAAACACCATATATTTT. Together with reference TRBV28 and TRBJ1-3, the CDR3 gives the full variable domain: DVKVTQSSRYLVKRTGEKVFLECVQDMDHENMFWYRQDPGLGLRLIYFSYDVKMKEKGDIPEGYSVSREKKERFSLILESASTNQTSMYLCASSLLVTGGNTIYFGEGSWLTVV.

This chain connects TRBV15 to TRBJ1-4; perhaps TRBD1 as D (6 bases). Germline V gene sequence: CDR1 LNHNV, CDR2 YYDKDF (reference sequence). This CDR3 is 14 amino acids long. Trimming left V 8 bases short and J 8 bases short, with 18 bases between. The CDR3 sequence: CATREGGQREKLFF. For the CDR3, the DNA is TGTGCCACCCGAGAGGGGGGGCAGCGAGAAAAACTGTTTTTT.

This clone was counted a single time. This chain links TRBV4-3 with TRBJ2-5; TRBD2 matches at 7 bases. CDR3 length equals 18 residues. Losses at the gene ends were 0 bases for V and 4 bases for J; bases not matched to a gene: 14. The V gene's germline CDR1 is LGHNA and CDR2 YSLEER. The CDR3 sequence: CASSQDWGGRLLRETQYF. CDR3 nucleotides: TGCGCCAGCAGCCAAGATTGGGGGGGAAGACTCCTGCGAGAGACCCAGTACTTC.

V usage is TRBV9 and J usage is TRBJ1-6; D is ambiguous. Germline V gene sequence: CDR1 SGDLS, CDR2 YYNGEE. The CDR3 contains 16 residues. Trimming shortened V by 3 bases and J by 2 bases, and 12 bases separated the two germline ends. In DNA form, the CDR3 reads TGTGCCAGCAGCGCAATGGATCGCGCCTATAATTCACCCCTCCACTTT. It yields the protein CASSAMDRAYNSPLHF.

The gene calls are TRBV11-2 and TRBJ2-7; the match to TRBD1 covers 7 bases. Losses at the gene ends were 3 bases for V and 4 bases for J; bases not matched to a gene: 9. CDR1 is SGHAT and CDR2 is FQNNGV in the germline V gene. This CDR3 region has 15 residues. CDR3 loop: CASSLERQGTYEQYF. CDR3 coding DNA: TGTGCCAGCAGCTTGGAACGACAGGGAACGTACGAGCAGTACTTC.

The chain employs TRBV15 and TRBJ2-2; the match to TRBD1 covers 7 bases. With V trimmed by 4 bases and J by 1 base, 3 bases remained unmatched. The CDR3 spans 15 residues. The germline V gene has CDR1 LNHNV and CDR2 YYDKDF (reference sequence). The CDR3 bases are TGTGCCACCAGCACACGACAGGGGAACACCGGGGAGCTGTTTTTT. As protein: CATSTRQGNTGELFF.

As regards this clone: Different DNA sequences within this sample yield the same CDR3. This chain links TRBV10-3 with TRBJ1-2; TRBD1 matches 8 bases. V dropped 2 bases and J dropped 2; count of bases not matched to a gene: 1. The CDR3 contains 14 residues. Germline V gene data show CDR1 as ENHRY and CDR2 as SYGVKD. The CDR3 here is CAISEGQGNYGYTF. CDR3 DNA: TGTGCCATCAGTGAGGGACAGGGCAACTATGGCTACACCTTC.

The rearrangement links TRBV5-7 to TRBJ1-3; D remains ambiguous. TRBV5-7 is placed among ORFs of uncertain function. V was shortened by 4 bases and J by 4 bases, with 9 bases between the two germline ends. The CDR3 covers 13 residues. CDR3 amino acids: CASSGRNGNTIYF. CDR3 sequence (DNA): TGTGCCAGCAGCGGTAGGAACGGAAACACCATATATTTT.

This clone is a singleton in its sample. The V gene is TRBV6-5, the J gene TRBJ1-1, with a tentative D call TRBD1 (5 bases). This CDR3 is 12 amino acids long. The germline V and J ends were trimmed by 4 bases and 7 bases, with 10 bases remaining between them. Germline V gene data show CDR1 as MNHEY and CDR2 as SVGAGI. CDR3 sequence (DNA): TGTGCCAGCAGTTCTGGGACGGTTGAAGCTTTCTTT. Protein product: CASSSGTVEAFF.

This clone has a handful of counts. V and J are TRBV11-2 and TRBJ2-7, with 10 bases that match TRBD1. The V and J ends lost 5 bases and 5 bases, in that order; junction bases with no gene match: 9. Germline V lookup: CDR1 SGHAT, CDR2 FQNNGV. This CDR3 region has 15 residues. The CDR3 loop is CASSPDRGRFNEQYF. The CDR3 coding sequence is TGTGCCAGCAGCCCCGACAGGGGGCGATTCAACGAGCAGTACTTC.

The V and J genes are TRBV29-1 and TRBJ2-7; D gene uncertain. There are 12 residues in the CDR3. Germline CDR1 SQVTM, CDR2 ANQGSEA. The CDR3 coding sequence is TGCAGTTTTGGGTCCTTCTCTTACGAGCAGTACTTC. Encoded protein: CSFGSFSYEQYF.